This record looks at one TCR beta chain sequence and its context. The antigen is unknown. Alongside a J-beta primer mix, a sample-barcoded 5' primer served in a second PCR lasting roughly 6 to 12 cycles. Via MiXCR, TCRdb re-called the 5' RACE reads, giving one row per CDR3 protein. The sample has about 1.5 million distinct CDR3 sequences; 35% to 45% are singletons. Each of the donors had 9 to 10 milliliters of peripheral blood drawn into EDTA-treated Vacutainer tubes. The CDR3 length is 15 residues. V shed 7 bases, J shed 6 bases, and the junction held 13 bases outside the gene matches. Germline CDR1 reads LGHNA; CDR2 reads YSLEER. This entry belongs to a study of blood T cells in healthy people across ages. Findings of the study overall: Strong correlation was found linking TCR beta diversity to naive T cell percentage. The study could not conclusively compare naive and antigen-experienced cells, given its unsorted PBMCs.

The genes are TRBV4-3 and TRBJ2-3, with TRBD1 matching 7 bases. The receptor was isolated from a woman aged 18-29 years in good health. Sequencing was done on a sample of blood. CDR3 DNA: TGCGCCAGCAACCACTTGACAGGGAGCAGGGATACGCAGTATTTT. Translating it yields CASNHLTGSRDTQYF.